Detailed here is one T cell receptor (beta chain). Its target is unknown. The study ran its PCR with 60 Vbeta and 13 Jbeta primers. The method was immunoSEQ multiplex PCR; TCRdb's version includes in-frame clones alone and lacks a portion of them. The sample includes about 190,000 clones, approximately 84% seen only once; the top ten take around 2.5%. Per the germline V gene, CDR1 is SGHTA and CDR2 is FQGNSA. This CDR3 spans 15 amino acids. The sample originates from a study of cytomegalovirus exposure and HLA in healthy donors. The study, taken as a whole, reports: A list of roughly 180 TCR beta chains associated with cytomegalovirus was given. Most TCR beta V segments were productive about 87% or about 30% of the time in an earlier analysis. Fewer N-insertions (relative to the approximately 700-donor mean) were reportedly seen in an Asian-associated ancestry cluster in a later analysis.

The sequence came from a woman aged 45-60 years in good health and CMV-seropositive. The sequenced material came from PBMCs. The rearrangement links TRBV7-2 to TRBJ2-5; no firm D call. The J call is doubtful: the DNA matches TRBJ2-7 better. This CDR3 is CASSLAMRTTYEQYF. CDR3 in DNA: TGTGCCAGCAGCTTAGCGATGCGTACTACCTACGAGCAGTACTTC.